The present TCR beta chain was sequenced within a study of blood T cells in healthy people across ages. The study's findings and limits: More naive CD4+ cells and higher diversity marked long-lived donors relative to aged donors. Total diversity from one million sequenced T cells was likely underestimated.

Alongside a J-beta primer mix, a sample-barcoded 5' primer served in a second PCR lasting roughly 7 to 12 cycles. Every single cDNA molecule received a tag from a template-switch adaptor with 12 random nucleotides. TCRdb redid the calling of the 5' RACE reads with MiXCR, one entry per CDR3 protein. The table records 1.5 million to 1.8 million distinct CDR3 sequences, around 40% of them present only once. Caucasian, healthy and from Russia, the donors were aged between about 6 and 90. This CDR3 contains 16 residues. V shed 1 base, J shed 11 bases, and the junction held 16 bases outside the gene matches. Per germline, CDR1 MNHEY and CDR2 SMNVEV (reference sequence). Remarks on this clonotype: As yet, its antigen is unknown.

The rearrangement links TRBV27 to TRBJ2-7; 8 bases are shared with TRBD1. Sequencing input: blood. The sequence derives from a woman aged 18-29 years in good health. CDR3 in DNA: TGTGCCAGCAGTTTATTATCGACCTCCAGGGACAGGCGGGAGTACTTC. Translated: CASSLLSTSRDRREYF.